This T cell receptor beta chain derives from a study of blood T cell repertoires in COVID-19. The assay was immunoSEQ multiplex PCR, and TCRdb's table has in-frame clones only and misses some. Of some 340,000 clones listed, 85% to 95% are singletons. V dropped 2 bases and J dropped 5; count of bases not matched to a gene: 9. The CDR3 loop spans 16 amino acids. Germline lookup yields CDR1 MNHEY and CDR2 SMNVEV (reference sequence). Across over 20 US areas, participants ranged in age from roughly 18 to 89 years. Exposed participants encountered a COVID-19 case during the 2 weeks preceding study entry. The sequencing sample was made of PBMCs or T cells enriched from blood (not recorded which). The sequence was obtained from a woman aged 30 to 39 who had been exposed to COVID-19. The chain carries TRBV27 and TRBJ1-5, with 7 bases matching TRBD1. The CDR3 reads CASSLRPGQNYQPQHF. The CDR3 DNA follows: TGTGCCAGCAGTTTAAGGCCGGGACAGAATTATCAGCCCCAGCATTTT.